These 8 T cell receptor beta chains were all obtained from the same sample, sequenced in a study of T-cell reconstitution after alpha-beta-depleted transplantation in children. It was with unique molecular identifiers that the TCRbeta library was prepared. TCRdb reanalysed the PCR reads using MiXCR and keeps one entry per CDR3 protein. In the table there are around 100,000 distinct CDR3 sequences, approximately 10% of which are singletons. The sequences come from PBMCs, collected before TCRalphabeta/CD19-depleted stem cell transplant. The receptors derive from a boy younger than 10 with acute lymphoblastic leukemia, due to receive a stem cell transplant.

The chain has TRBV12-5 and TRBJ2-1; 7 positions match TRBD2. The germline V gene encodes CDR1 LGHNT and CDR2 FRNRAP. V lost 6 bases and J lost 9; bases outside the gene matches: 11. The CDR3 runs to 14 residues. CDR3 DNA sequence: TGTGCTAGTGGGGTGTTGGGAGGGATAGGTGAGCAGTTCTTC. It codes for CASGVLGGIGEQFF.

This clonotype was counted a few times. The CDR3 loop is CASSYEHGGREQYF. The CDR3 DNA reads TGTGCCAGCAGTTACGAACACGGAGGTAGGGAGCAGTACTTC. The rearrangement uses TRBV6-5 and TRBJ2-7; tentative D call: TRBD2 (5 bases). The germline gives CDR1 MNHEY, CDR2 SVGAGI. V lost 2 bases, J lost 7 bases, and 15 bases lay in between. This CDR3 contains 14 residues.

The sample holds many counts of this clonotype. The chain uses TRBV7-2 and TRBJ2-3; 8 bases match TRBD2. The CDR3 extends over 16 amino acids. V was pared by 4 bases and J by 2 bases, with 8 bases of the junction left unmatched. Germline V gene data show CDR1 as SGHTA and CDR2 as FQGNSA. Written as DNA, the CDR3 is TGTGCCAGCAGCTCACCAAGCGGGAGCTACACAGATACGCAGTATTTT. This codes for CASSSPSGSYTDTQYF.

This clonotype was picked up a small number of times. The chain joins TRBV11-2 to TRBJ1-1; the D gene is possibly TRBD1 (5 bases). Germline lookup yields CDR1 SGHAT and CDR2 FQNNGV. Trimming cost V 5 bases and J 0 bases, with 16 bases left between them. The CDR3 loop spans 16 amino acids. The CDR3: CASSPRTSRVNTEAFF. In DNA form, the CDR3 reads TGTGCCAGCAGCCCCCGGACGAGCAGGGTGAACACTGAAGCTTTCTTT. Full variable domain (rest looked up from reference TRBV11-2 and TRBJ1-1): EAGVAQSPRYKIIEKRQSVAFWCNPISGHATLYWYQQILGQGPKLLIQFQNNGVVDDSQLPKDRFSAERLKGVDSTLKIQPAKLEDSAVYLCASSPRTSRVNTEAFFGQGTRLTVV.

This clonotype was seen a handful of times. The chain links TRBV12-3 or TRBV12-4 to TRBJ2-3; 11 bases are a match to TRBD2. This CDR3 is 15 amino acids long. J lost 6 bases, V lost 5 bases, and 7 bases had no gene match. The CDR3 nucleotides read TGTGCCAGCAGTCCACGGGGACTAGCGGTCGATACGCAGTATTTT. Encoded protein: CASSPRGLAVDTQYF.

The V call is TRBV7-9, the J call TRBJ2-7, with TRBD2 as a possible D gene (6 bases). V dropped 5 bases and J dropped 2 bases, with 19 bases sitting between them. Germline values: CDR1 SEHNR, CDR2 FQNEAQ (reference sequence). This CDR3 comprises 16 residues. CDR3 DNA sequence: TGTGCCAGCAGCGCCCTAGGGAGGCGCTCACCCTACGAGCAGTACTTC. It is translated as CASSALGRRSPYEQYF.

This clonotype showed up just a few times. The V gene is TRBV20-1, the J gene TRBJ2-1, with 12 bases fitting TRBD2. The CDR3 runs to 15 residues. Per the germline V gene, CDR1 is DFQATT and CDR2 is SNEGSKA (reference sequence). Unmatched junction bases numbered 8, after V lost 2 bases and J lost 9 bases. DNA of the CDR3: TGCAGTGCTAGAAGACTAGCGGGAGAAGTAAGTGAGCAGTTCTTC. Translation: CSARRLAGEVSEQFF.

This clonotype has a handful of counts. This rearrangement joins TRBV12-3 or TRBV12-4 to TRBJ1-2; TRBD1 is a possible D gene (6 bases). V lost 5 bases and J lost 4, with 14 bases in between. The CDR3 totals 14 residues. The CDR3 is CASSPKTGPYGYTF. CDR3 sequence (DNA): TGTGCCAGCAGTCCCAAAACAGGGCCCTATGGCTACACCTTC.